The 8 T cell receptor beta chains given below trace back to one sample, sequenced in a study of shared clonotypes between healthy human individuals. Here immunoSEQ multiplex PCR was the method, and the copy in TCRdb shows in-frame clones only, minus some. The data show nearly 1 million clones, approximately 80% seen once. Material for sequencing was memory CD4+ T cells sorted from blood. The subset denotes: CD45RA-negative fraction. These receptors were obtained from a man between 18 and 35 years old in good health.

This clone was seen more than once but under ten times. The chain links TRBV9 to TRBJ1-6, with D possibly being TRBD1 (6 bases). This CDR3 is built from 15 residues. V lost 3 bases, J lost 5 bases, and 12 bases lay in between. The germline gives CDR1 SGDLS, CDR2 YYNGEE. The CDR3, as DNA: TGTGCCAGCAGCGATTTCACAGGGAATAATTCACCCCTCCACTTT. Translated, it gives CASSDFTGNNSPLHF.

V usage is TRBV19 and J usage is TRBJ1-1, with D possibly matching TRBD1 (5 bases). The CDR3 totals 12 residues. The germline V gene has CDR1 LNHDA and CDR2 SQIVND (reference sequence). Trimming stripped 8 bases from V and 5 bases from J, with 12 bases between. The DNA for the CDR3 is TGTGCCAGTTTAGGGGAATGGACTGAAGCTTTCTTT. Encoded protein: CASLGEWTEAFF.

The chain uses TRBV29-1 and TRBJ2-5; D may be TRBD2 (5 bases). Germline V gene sequence: CDR1 SQVTM, CDR2 ANQGSEA. Trimming pared 3 bases from V and 2 bases from J, leaving 7 bases between. CDR3 size: 12 residues. CDR3 residues: CSVDGIQETQYF. Here the CDR3 DNA reads TGCAGCGTTGACGGGATACAAGAGACCCAGTACTTC. Full variable domain (remainder filled in from reference TRBV29-1 and TRBJ2-5): SAVISQKPSRDICQRGTSLTIQCQVDSQVTMMFWYRQQPGQSLTLIATANQGSEATYESGFVIDKFPISRPNLTFSTLTVSNMSPEDSSIYLCSVDGIQETQYFGPGTRLLVL.

V and J are TRBV5-1 and TRBJ2-2; TRBD2 aligns across 7 bases. The CDR3 totals 14 residues. Germline assignment: CDR1 SGHRS and CDR2 YFSETQ. This CDR3 reads CAGRVAANTGELFF. As DNA, the CDR3 is TGCGCAGGGAGGGTAGCAGCGAACACCGGGGAGCTGTTTTTT.

This chain joins TRBV6-1 and TRBJ1-4; D might be TRBD1 (5 bases). The CDR3 extends over 15 amino acids. The V end lost 3 bases, the J end lost 7 bases, and 15 bases lay between the germline ends. Looked up from germline, CDR1 is MNHNS and CDR2 is SASEGT. CDR3 nucleotide sequence: TGTGCCAGCAGTGACAACTTTCGGGGGGGTGAAAAACTGTTTTTT. It codes for CASSDNFRGGEKLFF.

V usage is TRBV7-2 and J usage is TRBJ2-1; perhaps TRBD1 as D (5 bases). V dropped 5 bases and J dropped 8 bases, with 19 bases sitting between them. CDR1 and CDR2 from the germline V gene are SGHTA and FQGNSA. This CDR3 region has 15 residues. This CDR3 is CASSPQGVGFYEQFF. CDR3 bases: TGTGCCAGCAGCCCCCAGGGTGTCGGCTTCTATGAGCAGTTCTTC.

The chain employs TRBV5-1 and TRBJ2-7, with a possible D match to TRBD2 (6 bases). The length of the CDR3 is 16 residues. The germline V and J ends were trimmed by 0 bases and 7 bases, with 20 bases remaining between them. CDR1 is SGHRS and CDR2 is YFSETQ in the germline V gene. The CDR3 spells CASSLAVREDLGEQYF. CDR3 nucleotides: TGCGCCAGCAGCTTGGCCGTAAGGGAGGACCTGGGGGAGCAGTACTTC.

This CDR3 is CATEGQAREQYF. The CDR3 DNA is TGTGCCACGGAGGGACAGGCCCGAGAGCAGTACTTC. The chain employs TRBV6-1 and TRBJ2-7; TRBD1 aligns across 8 bases. With 10 bases clipped from V and 7 bases from J, the junction kept 9 bases outside the gene matches. Germline V gene lookup returns CDR1 MNHNS and CDR2 SASEGT. The CDR3 contains 12 residues.